This T cell receptor (beta chain) was sequenced in a study of T cell responses to AZD1222 COVID-19 vaccine. The assay was immunoSEQ multiplex PCR, and TCRdb's table has in-frame clones only and misses some. This table has approximately 80,000 clones, 80% appearing once. The CDR3 sequence is 15 residues long. The V gene lost 4 bases and the J gene lost 0 bases, with 11 bases spanning the gap. Germline assignment: CDR1 LNHDA and CDR2 SQIVND (reference sequence). Study-wide points: The donors showed a predominance of white British ancestry and of females, with possible underestimation of clonal diversity. Mapped onto spike, vaccine-associated CD4 TCRs spanned it and were dominant at 160-218 and 743-854. Spike-specific TCRs gained breadth and depth after people received two AZD1222 doses.

As to this clone: The antigen is not known.

The TCR originated in an adult in good health. The chain combines TRBV19 with TRBJ2-3, with a tentative D call TRBD2 (6 bases). Source: peripheral blood, taken on day 0 of AZD1222 vaccination. The CDR3, as DNA: TGTGCCAGTAGTACCCCCGGGACTAGCACAGATACGCAGTATTTT. Translated, it gives CASSTPGTSTDTQYF.